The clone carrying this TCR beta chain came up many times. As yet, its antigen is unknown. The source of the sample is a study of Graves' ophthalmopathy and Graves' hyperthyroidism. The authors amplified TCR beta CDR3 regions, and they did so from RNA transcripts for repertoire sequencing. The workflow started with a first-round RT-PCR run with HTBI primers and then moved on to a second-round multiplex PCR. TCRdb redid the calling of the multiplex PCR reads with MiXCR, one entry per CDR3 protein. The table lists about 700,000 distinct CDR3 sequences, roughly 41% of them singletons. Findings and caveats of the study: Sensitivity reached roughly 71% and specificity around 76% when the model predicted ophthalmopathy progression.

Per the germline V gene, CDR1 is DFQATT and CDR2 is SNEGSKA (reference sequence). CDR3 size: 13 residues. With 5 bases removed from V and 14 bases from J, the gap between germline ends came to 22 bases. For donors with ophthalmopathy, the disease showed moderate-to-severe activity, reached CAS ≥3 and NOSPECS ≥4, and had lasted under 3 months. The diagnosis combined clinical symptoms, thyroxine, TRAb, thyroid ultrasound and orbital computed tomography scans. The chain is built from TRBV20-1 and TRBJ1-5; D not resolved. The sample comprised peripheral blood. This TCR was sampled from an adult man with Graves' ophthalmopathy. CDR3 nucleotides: TGCAGTGCTCCCTGGGGTGTTTCGGCCTACGAGCATTTT. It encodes CSAPWGVSAYEHF.